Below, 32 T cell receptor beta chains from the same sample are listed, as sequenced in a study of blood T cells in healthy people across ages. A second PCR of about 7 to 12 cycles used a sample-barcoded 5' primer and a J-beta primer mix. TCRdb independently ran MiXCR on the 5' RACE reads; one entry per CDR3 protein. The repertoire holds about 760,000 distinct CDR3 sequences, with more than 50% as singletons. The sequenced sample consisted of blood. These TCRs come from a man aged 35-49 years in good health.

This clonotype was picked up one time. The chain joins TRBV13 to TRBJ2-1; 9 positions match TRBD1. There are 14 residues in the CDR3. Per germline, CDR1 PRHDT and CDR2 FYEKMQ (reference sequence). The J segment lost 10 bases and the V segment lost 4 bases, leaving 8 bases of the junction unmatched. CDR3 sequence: CASSYPPDRGEQFF. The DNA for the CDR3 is TGTGCCAGCAGCTACCCCCCGGACAGGGGAGAGCAGTTCTTC.

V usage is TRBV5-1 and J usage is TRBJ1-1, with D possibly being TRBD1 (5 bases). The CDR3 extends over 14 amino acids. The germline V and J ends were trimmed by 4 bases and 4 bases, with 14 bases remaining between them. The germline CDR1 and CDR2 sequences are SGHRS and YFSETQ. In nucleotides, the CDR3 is TGCGCCAGCAGCCTGGACGGGGGGAGCACTGAAGCTTTCTTT. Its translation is CASSLDGGSTEAFF.

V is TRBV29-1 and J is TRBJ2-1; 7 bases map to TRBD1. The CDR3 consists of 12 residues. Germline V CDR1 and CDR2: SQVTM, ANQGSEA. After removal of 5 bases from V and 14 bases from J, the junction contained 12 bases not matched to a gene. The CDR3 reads CSVRKDRFLEFF. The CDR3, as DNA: TGCAGCGTTAGAAAGGACAGGTTCTTGGAGTTCTTC.

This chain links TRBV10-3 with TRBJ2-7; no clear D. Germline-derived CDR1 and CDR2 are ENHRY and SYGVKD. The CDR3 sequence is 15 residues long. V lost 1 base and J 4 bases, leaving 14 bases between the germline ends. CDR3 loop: CAISELQFLLYEQYF. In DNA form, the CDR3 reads TGTGCCATCAGTGAGTTGCAATTCCTCTTATACGAGCAGTACTTC.

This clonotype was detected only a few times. DNA of the CDR3: TGTGCCAGTAAGCGTGGGGCTAGTCATCGCACAGATACGCAGTATTTT. This codes for CASKRGASHRTDTQYF. This chain connects TRBV28 to TRBJ2-3; D is perhaps TRBD1 (5 bases). Germline-derived CDR1 and CDR2 are MDHEN and SYDVKM. The CDR3 length is 16 residues. Trimming took 9 bases from V and 1 from J, leaving 20 bases between them.

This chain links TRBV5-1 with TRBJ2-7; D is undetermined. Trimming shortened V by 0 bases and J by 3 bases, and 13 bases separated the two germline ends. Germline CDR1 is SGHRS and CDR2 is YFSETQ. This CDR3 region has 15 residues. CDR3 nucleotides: TGCGCCAGCAGCTTGGATGGTGTCGGTGACTACGAGCAGTACTTC. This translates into CASSLDGVGDYEQYF.

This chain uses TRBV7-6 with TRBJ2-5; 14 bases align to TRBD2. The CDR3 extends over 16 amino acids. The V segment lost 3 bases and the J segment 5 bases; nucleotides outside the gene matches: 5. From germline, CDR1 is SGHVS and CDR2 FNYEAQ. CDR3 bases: TGTGCCAGCAGCTTGGGACTAGCGGGAGTACGGGAGACCCAGTACTTC. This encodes CASSLGLAGVRETQYF.

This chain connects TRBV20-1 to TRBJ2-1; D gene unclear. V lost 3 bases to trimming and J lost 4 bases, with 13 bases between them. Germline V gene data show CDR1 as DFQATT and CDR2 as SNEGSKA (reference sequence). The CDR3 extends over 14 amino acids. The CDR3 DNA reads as TGCAGTGCTAGGGTGGGCGCCAGTTACAATGAGCAGTTCTTC. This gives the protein CSARVGASYNEQFF.

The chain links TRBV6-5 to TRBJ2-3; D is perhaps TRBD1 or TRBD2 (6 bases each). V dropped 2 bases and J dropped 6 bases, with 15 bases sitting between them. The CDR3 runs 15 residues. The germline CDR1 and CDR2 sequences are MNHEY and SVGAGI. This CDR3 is CASSYAGTGGDTQYF. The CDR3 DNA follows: TGTGCCAGCAGTTACGCCGGGACTGGGGGCGATACGCAGTATTTT.

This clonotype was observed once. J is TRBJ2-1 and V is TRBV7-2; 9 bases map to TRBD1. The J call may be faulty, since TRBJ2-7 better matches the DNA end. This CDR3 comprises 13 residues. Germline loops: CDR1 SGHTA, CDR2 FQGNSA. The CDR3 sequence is CASSEGQGEEQYF. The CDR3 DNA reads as TGTGCCAGCAGCGAGGGACAGGGCGAAGAGCAGTACTTC.

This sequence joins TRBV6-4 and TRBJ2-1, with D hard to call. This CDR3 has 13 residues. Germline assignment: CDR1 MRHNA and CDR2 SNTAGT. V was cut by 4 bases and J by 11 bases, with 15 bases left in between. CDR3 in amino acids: CASSVKGLAQQFF. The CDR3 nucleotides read TGTGCCAGCAGTGTAAAGGGCTTGGCTCAGCAGTTCTTC.

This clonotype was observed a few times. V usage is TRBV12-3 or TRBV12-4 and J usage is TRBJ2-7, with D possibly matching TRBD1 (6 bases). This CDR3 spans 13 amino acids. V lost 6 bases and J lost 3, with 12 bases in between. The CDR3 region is CASRGHPDYEQYF. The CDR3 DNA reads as TGTGCCAGCAGGGGACATCCGGACTACGAGCAGTACTTC.

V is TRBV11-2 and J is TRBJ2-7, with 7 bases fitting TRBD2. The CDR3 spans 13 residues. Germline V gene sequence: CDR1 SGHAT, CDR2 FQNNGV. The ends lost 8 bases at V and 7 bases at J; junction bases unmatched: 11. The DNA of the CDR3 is TGTGCCAGCGGGTTCGTCCGGGGGGATGAGCAGTACTTC. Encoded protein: CASGFVRGDEQYF. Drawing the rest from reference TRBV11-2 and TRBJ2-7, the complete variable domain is EAGVAQSPRYKIIEKRQSVAFWCNPISGHATLYWYQQILGQGPKLLIQFQNNGVVDDSQLPKDRFSAERLKGVDSTLKIQPAKLEDSAVYLCASGFVRGDEQYFGPGTRLTVT.

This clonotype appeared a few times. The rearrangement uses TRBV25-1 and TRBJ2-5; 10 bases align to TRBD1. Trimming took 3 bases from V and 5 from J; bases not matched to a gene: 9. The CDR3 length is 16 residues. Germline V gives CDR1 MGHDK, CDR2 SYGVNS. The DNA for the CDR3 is TGTGCCAGCAGTGACCCCGGGACAGGGGCAGGGGAGACCCAGTACTTC. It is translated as CASSDPGTGAGETQYF.

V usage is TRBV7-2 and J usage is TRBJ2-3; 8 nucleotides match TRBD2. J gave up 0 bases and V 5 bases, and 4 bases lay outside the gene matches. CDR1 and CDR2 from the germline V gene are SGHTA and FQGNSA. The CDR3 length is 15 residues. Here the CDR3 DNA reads TGTGCCAGCAGCGCATTAGCGGGAAGCACAGATACGCAGTATTTT. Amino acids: CASSALAGSTDTQYF.

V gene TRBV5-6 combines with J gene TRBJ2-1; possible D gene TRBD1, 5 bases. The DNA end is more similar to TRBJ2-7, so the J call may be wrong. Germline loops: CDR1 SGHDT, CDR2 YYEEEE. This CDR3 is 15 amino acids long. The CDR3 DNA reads TGTGCCAGCAGCCGTGGTCGGACAACATACAATGAGCAGTACTTC. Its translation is CASSRGRTTYNEQYF.

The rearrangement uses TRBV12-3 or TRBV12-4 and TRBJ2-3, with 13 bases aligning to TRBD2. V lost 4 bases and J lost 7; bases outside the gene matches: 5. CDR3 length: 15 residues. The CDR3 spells CASSSGTSGDYTQYF. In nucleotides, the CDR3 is TGTGCCAGCAGTTCCGGGACTAGCGGGGACTATACGCAGTATTTT.

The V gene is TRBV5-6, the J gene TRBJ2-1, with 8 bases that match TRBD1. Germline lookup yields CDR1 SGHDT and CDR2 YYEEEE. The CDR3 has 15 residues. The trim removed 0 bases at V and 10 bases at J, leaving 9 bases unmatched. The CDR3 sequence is CASSLVAGGSSEQFF. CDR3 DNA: TGTGCCAGCAGCTTGGTGGCAGGGGGCTCATCGGAGCAGTTCTTC.

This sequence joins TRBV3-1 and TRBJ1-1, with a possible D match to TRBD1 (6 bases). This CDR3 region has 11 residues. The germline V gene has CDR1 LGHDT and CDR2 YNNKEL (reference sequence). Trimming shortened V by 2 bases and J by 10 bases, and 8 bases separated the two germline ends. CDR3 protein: CASSQRGGAFF. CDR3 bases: TGTGCCAGCAGCCAAAGGGGGGGAGCTTTCTTT.

In DNA, the CDR3 is TGCAGCGTTGACCGAGGGGAAGAGACCCAGTACTTC. Amino acids: CSVDRGEETQYF. V is TRBV29-1 and J is TRBJ2-5, with D possibly being TRBD1 or TRBD2 (5 bases each). This CDR3 spans 12 amino acids. Trimming removed 3 bases at V and 3 bases at J, with 8 bases between. Germline-derived CDR1 and CDR2 are SQVTM and ANQGSEA.

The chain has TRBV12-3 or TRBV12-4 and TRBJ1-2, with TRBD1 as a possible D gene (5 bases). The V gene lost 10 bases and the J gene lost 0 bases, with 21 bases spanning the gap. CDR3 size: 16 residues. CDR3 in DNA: TGTGCCACCGGCTCCTCCGACAGCAGTTCTAACTATGGCTACACCTTC. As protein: CATGSSDSSSNYGYTF.

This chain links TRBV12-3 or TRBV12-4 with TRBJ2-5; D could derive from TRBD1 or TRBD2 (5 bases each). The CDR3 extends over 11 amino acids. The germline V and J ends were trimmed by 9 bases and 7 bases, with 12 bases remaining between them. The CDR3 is CARDPRGTQYF. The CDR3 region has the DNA TGTGCCAGGGACCCGAGGGGGACCCAGTACTTC.

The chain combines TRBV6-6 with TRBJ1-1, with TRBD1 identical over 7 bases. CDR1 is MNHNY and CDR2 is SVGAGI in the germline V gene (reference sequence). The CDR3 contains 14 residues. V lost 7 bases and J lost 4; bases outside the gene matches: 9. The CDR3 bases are TGTGCCAGCACGGGGAGGGGGCAGGCCACTGAAGCTTTCTTT. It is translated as CASTGRGQATEAFF.

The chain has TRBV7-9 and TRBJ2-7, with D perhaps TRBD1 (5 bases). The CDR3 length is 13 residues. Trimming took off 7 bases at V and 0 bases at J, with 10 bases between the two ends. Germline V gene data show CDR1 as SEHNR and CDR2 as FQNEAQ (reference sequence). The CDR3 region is CASNRQTSYEQYF. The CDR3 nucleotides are TGTGCCAGCAACAGACAGACCTCCTACGAGCAGTACTTC.

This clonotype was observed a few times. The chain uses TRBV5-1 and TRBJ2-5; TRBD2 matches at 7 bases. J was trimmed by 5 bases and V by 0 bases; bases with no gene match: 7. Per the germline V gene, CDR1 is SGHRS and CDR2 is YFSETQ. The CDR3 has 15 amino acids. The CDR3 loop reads CASSLALADPETQYF. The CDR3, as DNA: TGCGCCAGCAGCTTGGCCCTAGCGGACCCCGAGACCCAGTACTTC.

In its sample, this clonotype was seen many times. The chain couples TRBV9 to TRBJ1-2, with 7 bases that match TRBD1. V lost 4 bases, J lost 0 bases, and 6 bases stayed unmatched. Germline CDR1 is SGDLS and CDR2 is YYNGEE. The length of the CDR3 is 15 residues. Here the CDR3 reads CASSLGQGANYGYTF. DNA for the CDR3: TGTGCCAGCAGCTTAGGCCAGGGGGCTAACTATGGCTACACCTTC.

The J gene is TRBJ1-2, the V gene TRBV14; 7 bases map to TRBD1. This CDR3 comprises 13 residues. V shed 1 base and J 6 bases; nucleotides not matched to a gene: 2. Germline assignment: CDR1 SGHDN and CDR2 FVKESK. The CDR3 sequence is CASSQVQGDGYTF. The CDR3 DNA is TGTGCCAGCAGCCAAGTTCAGGGGGATGGCTACACCTTC.

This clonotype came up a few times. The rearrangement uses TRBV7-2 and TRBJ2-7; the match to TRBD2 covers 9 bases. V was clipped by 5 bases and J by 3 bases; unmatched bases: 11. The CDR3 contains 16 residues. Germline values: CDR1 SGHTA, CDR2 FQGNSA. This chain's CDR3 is CASSLSGGGGDYEQYF. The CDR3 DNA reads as TGTGCCAGCAGCCTTAGTGGGGGCGGGGGGGACTACGAGCAGTACTTC. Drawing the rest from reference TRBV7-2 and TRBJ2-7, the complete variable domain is GAGVSQSPSNKVTEKGKDVELRCDPISGHTALYWYRQSLGQGLEFLIYFQGNSAPDKSGLPSDRFSAERTGGSVSTLTIQRTQQEDSAVYLCASSLSGGGGDYEQYFGPGTRLTVT.

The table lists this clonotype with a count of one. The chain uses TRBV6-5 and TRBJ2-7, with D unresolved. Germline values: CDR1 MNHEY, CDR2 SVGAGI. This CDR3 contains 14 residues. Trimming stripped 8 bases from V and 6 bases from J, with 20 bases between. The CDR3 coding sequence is TGTGCCAGCGGTAGGGAAGTTCAGGTTAGCGAGCAGTACTTC. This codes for CASGREVQVSEQYF.

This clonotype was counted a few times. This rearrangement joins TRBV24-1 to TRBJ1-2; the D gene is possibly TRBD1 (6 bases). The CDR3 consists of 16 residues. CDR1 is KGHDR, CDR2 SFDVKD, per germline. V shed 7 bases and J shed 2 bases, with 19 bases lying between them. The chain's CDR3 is CATSPGPGHQNYGYTF. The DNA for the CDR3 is TGTGCCACCAGCCCTGGACCGGGACACCAGAACTATGGCTACACCTTC.

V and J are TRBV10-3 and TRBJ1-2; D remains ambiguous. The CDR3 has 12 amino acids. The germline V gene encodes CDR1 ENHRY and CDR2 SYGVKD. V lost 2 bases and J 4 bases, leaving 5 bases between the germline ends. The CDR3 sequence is CAISEVGYGYTF. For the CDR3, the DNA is TGTGCCATCAGTGAGGTTGGCTATGGCTACACCTTC.

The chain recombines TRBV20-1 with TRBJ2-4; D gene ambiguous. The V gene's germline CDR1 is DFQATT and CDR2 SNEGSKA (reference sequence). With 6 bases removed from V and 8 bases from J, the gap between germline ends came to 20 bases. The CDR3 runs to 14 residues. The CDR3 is CSASVAPFDYIQYF. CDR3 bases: TGCAGTGCCTCAGTCGCCCCGTTTGATTACATTCAGTACTTC.